The present T cell receptor beta chain was sequenced within a study of radiotherapy plus CTLA-4 blockade in lung cancer. As for the study in general: Overall, around 19% of patients showed an objective response, while approximately 28% attained disease control. Study-wide results and caveats: Early clone dynamics of blood T cells, plus interferon-beta, reportedly predicted response best.

Regarding this clone: Its specificity is unknown.

Per germline, CDR1 LGHNT and CDR2 FRNRAP. The V segment lost 9 bases and the J segment 8 bases; nucleotides outside the gene matches: 14. The CDR3 runs 15 residues. The protocol was immunoSEQ multiplex PCR, while the TCRdb copy is restricted to in-frame clones and leaves out a portion. The top ten hold about 5.2% of the sample, which has fewer than 150,000 clones, approximately 80% seen once. With ipilimumab providing CTLA-4 blockade, focal radiation was administered to patients who had chemo-refractory metastatic non-small-cell lung cancer. The rearrangement links TRBV12-5 to TRBJ2-2, with 8 nucleotides matching TRBD2. This sequence originates from a human donor with non-small cell lung cancer who had a partial response to radiotherapy plus ipilimumab. The material sequenced was peripheral blood, taken from a patient treated with radiotherapy plus ipilimumab. The chain's CDR3 is CASRKSGSHSGELFF. DNA for the CDR3: TGTGCTAGCCGTAAGAGCGGGAGCCATTCAGGGGAGCTGTTTTTT.